The rows below give T cell receptor beta chains drawn from one sample of a study of cytomegalovirus exposure and HLA in healthy donors. The data were produced by immunoSEQ multiplex PCR, yet TCRdb's version contains in-frame clones alone and is incomplete. The repertoire includes about 160,000 clones, roughly 85% of them detected once, and roughly 1.3% sits in the top ten. Sequenced: PBMCs. These receptors all come from a man aged 25-45 years in good health and CMV-seronegative. Each CDR3 is given with its conserved first and last residue. A D gene is named only where the DNA matches it firmly. Rows may omit the clone size; those that give it use once, few, many or a size class.

clone_size d_call j_call v_call cdr3_aa cdr3_nt
- - TRBJ1-2 TRBV13 CASSPRWNHYGYTF TGTGCCAGCAGCCCTAGGTGGAACCACTATGGCTACACCTTC
- TRBD2 TRBJ2-3 TRBV7-7 CASSFLGREGTDTQYF TGTGCTAGCAGCTTTCTAGGGCGGGAGGGCACAGATACGCAGTATTTT
- TRBD2 TRBJ2-3 TRBV13 CASSLGTSGADTQYF TGTGCCAGCAGCTTAGGGACTAGCGGGGCAGATACGCAGTATTTT
- - TRBJ2-6 TRBV29-1 CSVDTSGANVLTF TGCAGCGTCGACACCTCTGGGGCCAACGTCCTGACTTTC
- - TRBJ1-5 TRBV10-2 CASSDYYYSNQPQHF TGCGCCAGCAGTGATTACTATTATAGCAATCAGCCCCAGCATTTT
- - TRBJ1-1 TRBV4-1 CASSQKQGVHTEAFF TGCGCCAGCAGCCAAAAACAGGGTGTACACACTGAAGCTTTCTTT
- - TRBJ1-3 TRBV11-2 CASSLVRWFTEISGNTIYF TGTGCCAGCAGCTTAGTACGGTGGTTTACAGAAATCTCTGGAAACACCATATATTTT
- - TRBJ2-6 TRBV4-3 CASSQDKGWGANVLTF TGCGCCAGCAGCCAAGATAAGGGGTGGGGGGCCAACGTCCTGACTTTC
- - TRBJ1-1 TRBV7-2 CASTLSGNTEAFF TGTGCCAGCACCCTGTCGGGGAACACTGAAGCTTTCTTT
- TRBD1 TRBJ2-7 TRBV10-2 CASSDPGQGANEQYF TGCGCCAGCAGCGATCCGGGACAGGGGGCGAACGAGCAGTACTTC
- - TRBJ1-6 TRBV7-9 CASSLGAGFSPLHF TGTGCCAGCAGCTTAGGCGCAGGCTTTTCACCCCTCCACTTT
few TRBD2 TRBJ2-2 TRBV7-6 CASSWDNSGGRHTGELFF TGTGCCAGCAGCTGGGATAATAGCGGGGGGCGGCACACCGGGGAGCTGTTTTTT
- TRBD1 TRBJ2-1 TRBV10-2 CASSDTGGQGNEQFF TGCGCCAGCAGTGATACAGGGGGCCAAGGCAATGAGCAGTTCTTC
- - TRBJ2-6 TRBV6-6 CASSSTGISGANVLTF TGTGCCAGCAGTTCTACAGGGATCTCTGGGGCCAACGTCCTGACTTTC
- TRBD1 TRBJ1-1 TRBV4-3 CASSRDRGRTEAFF TGCGCCAGCAGCCGGGACAGGGGTCGCACTGAAGCTTTCTTT
- - TRBJ2-2 TRBV5-1 CASGKAGFGTGELFF TGCGCCAGCGGGAAAGCAGGGTTCGGCACCGGGGAGCTGTTTTTT
- TRBD2 TRBJ2-1 TRBV5-8 CASTSAGESSYNEQFF TGTGCCAGCACCTCCGCGGGGGAAAGCTCCTACAATGAGCAGTTCTTC